This T cell receptor (beta chain) was sequenced in a study of blood T cell repertoires in COVID-19. Using immunoSEQ multiplex PCR, the repertoire was profiled, and TCRdb retains in-frame clones only, with some absent. The sample consists of hundreds of thousands of clones, approximately 78% of them appearing once. This clone showed up just once. The germline V gene has CDR1 MNHEY and CDR2 SVGAGI. The V and J ends lost 5 bases and 4 bases, in that order; junction bases with no gene match: 1. This CDR3 has 14 residues. Material for sequencing was peripheral blood. The TCR originated in a woman aged 60-75 years with active or convalescent COVID-19. V and J are TRBV6-5 and TRBJ1-6, with TRBD1 identical over 8 bases. The CDR3 spells CASSRDRYNSPLHF. CDR3 coding DNA: TGTGCCAGCAGTAGGGACAGGTATAATTCACCCCTCCACTTT.